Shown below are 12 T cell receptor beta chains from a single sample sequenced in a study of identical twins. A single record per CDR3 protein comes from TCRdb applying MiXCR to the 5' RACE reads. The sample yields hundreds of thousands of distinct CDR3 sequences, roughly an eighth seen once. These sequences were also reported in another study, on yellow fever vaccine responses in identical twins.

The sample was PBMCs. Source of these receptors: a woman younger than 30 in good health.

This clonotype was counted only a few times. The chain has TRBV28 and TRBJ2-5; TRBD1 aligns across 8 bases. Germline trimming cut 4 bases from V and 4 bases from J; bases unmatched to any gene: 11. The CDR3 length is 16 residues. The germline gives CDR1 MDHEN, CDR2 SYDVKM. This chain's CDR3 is CASSWTGTGVGETQYF. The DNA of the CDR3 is TGTGCCAGCAGTTGGACAGGGACAGGCGTGGGAGAGACCCAGTACTTC.

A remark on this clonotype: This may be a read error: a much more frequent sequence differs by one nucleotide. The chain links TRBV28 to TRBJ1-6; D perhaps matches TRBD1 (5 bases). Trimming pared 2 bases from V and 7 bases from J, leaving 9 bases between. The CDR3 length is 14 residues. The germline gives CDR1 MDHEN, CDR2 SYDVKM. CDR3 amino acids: CASSLTRQNSPLHF. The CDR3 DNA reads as TGTGCCAGCAGTTTAACCAGACAGAATTCACCCCTCCACTTT.

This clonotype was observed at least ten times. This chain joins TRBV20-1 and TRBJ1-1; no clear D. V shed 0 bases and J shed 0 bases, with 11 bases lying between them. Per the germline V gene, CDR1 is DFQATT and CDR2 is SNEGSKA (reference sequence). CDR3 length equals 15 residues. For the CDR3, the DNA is TGCAGTGCTAGAGATTATTCGGGGATGAACACTGAAGCTTTCTTT. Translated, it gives CSARDYSGMNTEAFF.

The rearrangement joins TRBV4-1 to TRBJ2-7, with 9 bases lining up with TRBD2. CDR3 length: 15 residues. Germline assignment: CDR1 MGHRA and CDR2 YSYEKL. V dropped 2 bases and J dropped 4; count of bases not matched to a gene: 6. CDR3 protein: CASSQPGLAAYEQYF. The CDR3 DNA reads TGCGCCAGCAGCCAACCGGGACTAGCAGCTTACGAGCAGTACTTC.

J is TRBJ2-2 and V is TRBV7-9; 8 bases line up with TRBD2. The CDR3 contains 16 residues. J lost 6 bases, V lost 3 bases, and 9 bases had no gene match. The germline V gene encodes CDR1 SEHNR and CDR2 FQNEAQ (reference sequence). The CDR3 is CASSFPGLAGSGELFF. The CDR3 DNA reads TGTGCCAGCAGCTTTCCCGGACTAGCAGGGTCCGGGGAGCTGTTTTTT. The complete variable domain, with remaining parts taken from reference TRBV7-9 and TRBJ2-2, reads DTGVSQNPRHKITKRGQNVTFRCDPISEHNRLYWYRQTLGQGPEFLTYFQNEAQLEKSRLLSDRFSAERPKGSFSTLEIQRTEQGDSAMYLCASSFPGLAGSGELFFGEGSRLTVL.

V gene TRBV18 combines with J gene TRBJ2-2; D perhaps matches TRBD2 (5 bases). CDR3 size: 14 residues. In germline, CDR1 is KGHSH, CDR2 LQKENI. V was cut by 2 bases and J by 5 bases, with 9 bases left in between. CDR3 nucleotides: TGTGCCAGCTCACCATTCAGCGGAACCGGGGAGCTGTTTTTT. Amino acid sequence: CASSPFSGTGELFF.

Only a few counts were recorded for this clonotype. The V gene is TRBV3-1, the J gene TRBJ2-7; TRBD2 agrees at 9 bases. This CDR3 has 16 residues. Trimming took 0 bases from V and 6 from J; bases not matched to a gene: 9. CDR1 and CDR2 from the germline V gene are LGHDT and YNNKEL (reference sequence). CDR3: CASSQDRVSGSSEQYF. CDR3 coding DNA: TGTGCCAGCAGCCAAGATCGGGTTAGCGGGAGCTCCGAGCAGTACTTC.

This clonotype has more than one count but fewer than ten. The CDR3 DNA follows: TGTGCCAGCAGCCTCAGTTGGGTAAATCAGCCCCAGCATTTT. It translates to CASSLSWVNQPQHF. V is TRBV28 and J is TRBJ1-5, with no clear D. V was pared by 6 bases and J by 4 bases, with 13 bases between. The CDR3 runs to 14 residues. The germline CDR1 and CDR2 sequences are MDHEN and SYDVKM.

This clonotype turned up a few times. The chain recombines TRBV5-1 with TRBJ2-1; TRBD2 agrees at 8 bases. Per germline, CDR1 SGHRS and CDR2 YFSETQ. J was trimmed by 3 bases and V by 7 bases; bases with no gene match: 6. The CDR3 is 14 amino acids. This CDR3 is CASFSSGGYNEQFF. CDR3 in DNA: TGCGCCAGCTTCTCGAGCGGGGGCTACAATGAGCAGTTCTTC.

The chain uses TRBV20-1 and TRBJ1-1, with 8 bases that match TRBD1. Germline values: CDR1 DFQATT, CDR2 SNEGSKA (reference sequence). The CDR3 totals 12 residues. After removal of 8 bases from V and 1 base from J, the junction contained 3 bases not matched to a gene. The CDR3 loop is CSYDRGNTEAFF. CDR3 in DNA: TGCAGTTACGACAGGGGGAACACTGAAGCTTTCTTT.

For the CDR3, the DNA is TGTGCCAGCAGTTTTCCCCTAGCGGGAGCTTGGGACACAGATACGCAGTATTTT. This translates into CASSFPLAGAWDTDTQYF. The chain carries TRBV12-3 or TRBV12-4 and TRBJ2-3; 10 bases agree with TRBD2. The CDR3 has 18 amino acids. V shed 3 bases, J shed 2 bases, and the junction held 11 bases outside the gene matches.

Here the CDR3 DNA reads TGTGCCAGCAGCCCATACCCTGGGACTAGCGATACAGATACGCAGTATTTT. Its protein product is CASSPYPGTSDTDTQYF. The rearrangement links TRBV28 to TRBJ2-3, with 10 bases that match TRBD2. This CDR3 is 17 amino acids long. CDR1 and CDR2 from the germline V gene are MDHEN and SYDVKM. V was clipped by 6 bases and J by 3 bases; unmatched bases: 12.